The 7 T cell receptor beta chains given below trace back to one sample, sequenced in a study of cytomegalovirus exposure and HLA in healthy donors (dated by TCRdb to about 2017). The library was made by the immunoSEQ multiplex PCR assay. For the multiplex PCR, a mixture combining 60 forward primers for TCR Vbeta segments and 13 reverse primers for TCR Jbeta segments was used. TCRdb obtained this table from immuneACCESS and retained in-frame rearrangements with V and J assigned. These tables miss some clones; where compared with another copy, unresolved V genes account for less than half of the shortfall, and the remainder is unexplained. This sample is represented by around 150,000 clones; 64% of them were singletons. The ten largest clones take up 2.5% to 3.5% of the sample. Sample: PBMCs. The receptors originated from a woman aged 25 to 39 in good health and CMV-seropositive.

The V and J genes are TRBV18 and TRBJ1-1, with D possibly matching TRBD1 (5 bases). Trimming left V 2 bases short and J 8 bases short, with 12 bases between. This CDR3 region has 13 residues. Looked up from germline, CDR1 is KGHSH and CDR2 is LQKENI. The DNA for the CDR3 is TGTGCCAGCTCACCAAAGCGGGACGTAGAAGCTTTCTTT. Amino acid sequence: CASSPKRDVEAFF.

This clone was observed a few times. The chain is built from TRBV11-2 and TRBJ1-2; 8 bases line up with TRBD1. The CDR3 sequence is 14 residues long. Germline V gene data show CDR1 as SGHAT and CDR2 as FQNNGV. V gave up 9 bases and J gave up 5 bases; unmatched junction bases: 11. CDR3 loop: CARGSGGRVYGYTF. The CDR3 nucleotides read TGTGCCAGAGGGTCAGGGGGCAGAGTATATGGCTACACCTTC.

J is TRBJ2-1 and V is TRBV27; D is possibly TRBD2 (6 bases). Trimming took 6 bases from V and 0 from J, leaving 12 bases between them. Germline assignment: CDR1 MNHEY and CDR2 SMNVEV (reference sequence). The CDR3 runs to 15 residues. CDR3 nucleotide sequence: TGTGCCAGCAGAGCCCCCGGGAGCTCCTACAATGAGCAGTTCTTC. Translation gives CASRAPGSSYNEQFF.

The J gene is TRBJ1-4, the V gene TRBV7-2; maybe TRBD1 (5 bases). The length of the CDR3 is 14 residues. Germline CDR1 and CDR2: SGHTA and FQGNSA. V lost 2 bases and J 8 bases, leaving 12 bases between the germline ends. DNA for the CDR3: TGTGCCAGCAGCTTACAAGGGGTAGAAGAAAAACTGTTTTTT. Amino acid sequence: CASSLQGVEEKLFF.

The chain uses TRBV28 and TRBJ1-6, with TRBD1 matching over 9 bases. CDR1 and CDR2 (germline): MDHEN, SYDVKM. V lost 5 bases to trimming and J lost 7 bases; unmatched junction nucleotides: 6. The CDR3 loop spans 15 amino acids. The CDR3 sequence: CASSPGQGLNSPLHF. CDR3 bases: TGTGCCAGCAGTCCGGGACAGGGACTAAATTCACCCCTCCACTTT. Full variable domain (rest looked up from reference TRBV28 and TRBJ1-6): DVKVTQSSRYLVKRTGEKVFLECVQDMDHENMFWYRQDPGLGLRLIYFSYDVKMKEKGDIPEGYSVSREKKERFSLILESASTNQTSMYLCASSPGQGLNSPLHFGNGTRLTVT.

The genes are TRBV6-5 and TRBJ1-1, with D tentatively TRBD1 (6 bases). The CDR3 totals 16 residues. Germline assignment: CDR1 MNHEY and CDR2 SVGAGI. With 0 bases removed from V and 4 bases from J, the gap between germline ends came to 15 bases. CDR3 loop: CASSYSNAHRATEAFF. In nucleotides, the CDR3 is TGTGCCAGCAGTTACTCGAACGCTCACAGGGCCACTGAAGCTTTCTTT.

This sequence joins TRBV21-1 and TRBJ2-2; the D call in the table, TRBD1, was not verified against the DNA. TRBV21-1 counts as a pseudogene. This CDR3 spans 18 amino acids. CDR3 sequence reads: CASSKRDREEVPTGELFF. The DNA of the CDR3 is TGTGCCAGCAGCAAAAGAGACAGGGAAGAGGTCCCCACCGGGGAGCTGTTTTTT.